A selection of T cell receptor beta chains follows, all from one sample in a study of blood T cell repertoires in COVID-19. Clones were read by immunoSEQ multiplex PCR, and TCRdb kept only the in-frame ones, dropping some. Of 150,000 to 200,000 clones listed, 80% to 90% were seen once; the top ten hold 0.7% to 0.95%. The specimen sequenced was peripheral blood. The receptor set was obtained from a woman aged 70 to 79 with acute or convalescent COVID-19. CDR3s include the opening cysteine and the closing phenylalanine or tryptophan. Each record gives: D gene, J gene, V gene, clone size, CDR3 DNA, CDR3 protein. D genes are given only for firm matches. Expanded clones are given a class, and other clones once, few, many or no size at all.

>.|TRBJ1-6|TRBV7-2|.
TGTGCCAGCAGCTTGGGCACAACAAATTCACCCCTCCACTTT
CASSLGTTNSPLHF
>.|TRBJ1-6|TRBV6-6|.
TGTGCCAGCAGTTACTCTAGGCAGGGCTTTTCACCCCTCCACTTT
CASSYSRQGFSPLHF
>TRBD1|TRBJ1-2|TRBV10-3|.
TGTGCCATCAGGCGACAGGGTTCCAACTATGGCTACACCTTC
CAIRRQGSNYGYTF
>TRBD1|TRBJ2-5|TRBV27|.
TGTGCCAGCAGCAGGACAGGAGCCCAAGAGACCCAGTACTTC
CASSRTGAQETQYF
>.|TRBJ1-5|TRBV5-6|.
TGTGCCAGCAGCTTGGGGCCTAGCAATCAGCCCCAGCATTTT
CASSLGPSNQPQHF
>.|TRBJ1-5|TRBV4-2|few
TGTGCCAGCAGCCCACAGAGATATAGCAATCAGCCCCAGCATTTT
CASSPQRYSNQPQHF
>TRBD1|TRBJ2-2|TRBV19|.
TGTGCCAGTAGCCATATTCAGGGGGCCACCGGGGAGCTGTTTTTT
CASSHIQGATGELFF
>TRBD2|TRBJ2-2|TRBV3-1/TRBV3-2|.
TGTGCCAGCAGCCCCGGGACTAGCGGGGGGGCACGCAGGGCCGGGGAGCTGTTTTTT
CASSPGTSGGARRAGELFF
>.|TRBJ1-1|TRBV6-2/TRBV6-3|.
TGTGCCAGCAGTTACGCGGGACCGGGCACTGAAGCTTTCTTT
CASSYAGPGTEAFF
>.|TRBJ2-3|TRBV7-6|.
TGTGCCAGCAGCTCAGGGGACAGCACAGATACGCAGTATTTT
CASSSGDSTDTQYF
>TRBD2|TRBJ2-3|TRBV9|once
TGTGCCAGCAGCAGACGCCAGGCTAGCGGGAGCACAGATACGCAGTATTTT
CASSRRQASGSTDTQYF
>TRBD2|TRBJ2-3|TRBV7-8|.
TGTGCCAGCAGCTGGACTAGCGGGAGTGCTACGCAGTATTTT
CASSWTSGSATQYF
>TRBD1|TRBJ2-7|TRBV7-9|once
TGTGCCAGCAGCCCGCGGGACAGGGAGGGCCCAGGCTCCTACGAGCAGTACTTC
CASSPRDREGPGSYEQYF
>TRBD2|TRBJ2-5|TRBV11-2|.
TGTGCCAGCAGCTTACGTAGCGGGACATCAGGGGAGACCCAGTACTTC
CASSLRSGTSGETQYF
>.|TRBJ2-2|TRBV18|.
TGTGCCAGCCTTGGACAGAGGAACACCGGGGAGCTGTTTTTT
CASLGQRNTGELFF
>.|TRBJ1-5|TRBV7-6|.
TGTGCCAGCAGTTCCGGATCGGGCCCAGGGATGGGTCAGCCCCAGCATTTT
CASSSGSGPGMGQPQHF
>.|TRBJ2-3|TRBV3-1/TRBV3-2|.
TGTGCCAGCAGCCCCATTGGGCGGGGAAGCACAGATACGCAGTATTTT
CASSPIGRGSTDTQYF
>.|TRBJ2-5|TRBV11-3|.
TGTGCCAGCAGCCCGTCGGTCCTAAAAGAGACCCAGTACTTC
CASSPSVLKETQYF
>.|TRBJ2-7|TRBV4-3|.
TGCGCCAGCAGCAGGGGGCGGGGAACCTACGAGCAGTACTTC
CASSRGRGTYEQYF
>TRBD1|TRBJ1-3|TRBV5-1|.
TGCGCCAGCAGCTCGGGACAGCTCTCTGGAAACACCATATATTTT
CASSSGQLSGNTIYF
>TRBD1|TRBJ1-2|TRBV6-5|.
TGTGCCACTTCGGGACAGGCCCTCTATGGCTACACCTTC
CATSGQALYGYTF
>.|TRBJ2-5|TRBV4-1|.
TGCGCCAGCAGCCAACCCGGGAGATTAGAGACCCAGTACTTC
CASSQPGRLETQYF
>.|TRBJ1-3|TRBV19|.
TGTGCCAGCGTTGAATCTCCAGGGGCTGGAAACACCATATATTTT
CASVESPGAGNTIYF
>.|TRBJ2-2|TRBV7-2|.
TGTGCCAGCAGCGCGCAGGGGTGGACCGGGGAGCTGTTTTTT
CASSAQGWTGELFF
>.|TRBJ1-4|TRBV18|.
TGTGCCAGCACTGACAGAGCAACTAATGAAAAACTGTTTTTT
CASTDRATNEKLFF